Listed below are T cell receptor beta chains from one sample, sequenced in a study of tumor-infiltrating lymphocytes in primary liver carcinoma. TCRdb passed the multiplex PCR reads through MiXCR, listing each CDR3 protein once. The sample consists of fewer than 400,000 distinct CDR3 sequences, roughly 60% of them appearing once. Material for sequencing was peripheral blood. These TCRs come from a woman aged 25 to 39 with primary liver carcinoma and hepatitis B virus infection. Both conserved end residues are part of each CDR3. Fields, in order: V gene, J gene, CDR3 protein.

V gene: TRBV6-5
J gene: TRBJ2-2
CDR3 protein: CASSYGDTGELFF

V gene: TRBV24-1
J gene: TRBJ2-5
CDR3 protein: CATSDPGQGTIETQYF

V gene: TRBV6-1
J gene: TRBJ2-5
CDR3 protein: CASSEDRTGWETQYF

V gene: TRBV13
J gene: TRBJ1-3
CDR3 protein: CANSIRGGSGNTIYF

V gene: TRBV7-9
J gene: TRBJ2-7
CDR3 protein: CASSLTRSRDRAHEQYF

V gene: TRBV13
J gene: TRBJ2-4
CDR3 protein: CASSLGQGTTIRYF

V gene: TRBV28
J gene: TRBJ2-3
CDR3 protein: CASSFWGSGTDTQYF

V gene: TRBV11-3
J gene: TRBJ2-7
CDR3 protein: CASSIARLTAYEQYF

V gene: TRBV5-6
J gene: TRBJ2-1
CDR3 protein: CAGSGGAFSYNEQFF

V gene: TRBV7-8
J gene: TRBJ2-3
CDR3 protein: CASSLGAGGPGDTQYF

V gene: TRBV24-1
J gene: TRBJ2-7
CDR3 protein: CATSDPSLGVYEQYF

V gene: TRBV11-3
J gene: TRBJ2-7
CDR3 protein: CASSSSTGAGEQCF

V gene: TRBV4-1
J gene: TRBJ2-7
CDR3 protein: CASSQDRGALGDYEQYF

V gene: TRBV4-2
J gene: TRBJ2-1
CDR3 protein: CASNQGGSGDSYNEHFF

V gene: TRBV5-1
J gene: TRBJ2-7
CDR3 protein: CASSLGRALNEQYF